Below, 31 T cell receptor beta chains from the same sample are listed, as sequenced in a study of blood T cell repertoires in COVID-19. Repertoires were generated with immunoSEQ multiplex PCR, while TCRdb's copy carries only in-frame clones and drops some. The table includes approximately 190,000 clones, 70% to 90% detected once. Sequenced sample: peripheral blood. These receptor sequences come from a woman between 70 and 85 years old with active or convalescent COVID-19.

About this clone itself: Other DNA sequences of this sample code for an identical CDR3. The chain joins TRBV6-5 to TRBJ1-3; TRBD1 agrees at 11 bases. The CDR3 loop spans 14 amino acids. The V and J ends lost 6 bases and 4 bases, in that order; junction bases with no gene match: 2. The germline gives CDR1 MNHEY, CDR2 SVGAGI. CDR3 sequence: CASSRTGGGNTIYF. In DNA, the CDR3 is TGTGCCAGCAGCCGGACAGGGGGCGGAAACACCATATATTTT.

The chain is built from TRBV4-1 and TRBJ2-5, with 8 nucleotides matching TRBD1. V was pared by 3 bases and J by 0 bases, with 9 bases of the junction left unmatched. The CDR3 consists of 17 residues. Germline CDR1 reads MGHRA; CDR2 reads YSYEKL. CDR3 protein: CASSHPRGRRYQETQYF. The CDR3 DNA follows: TGCGCCAGCAGCCACCCCAGGGGGCGCCGGTACCAAGAGACCCAGTACTTC.

This clone was found many times. CDR3 bases: TGCGCCAGCAGCGTACAGGGGGCTGAGCAGTTCTTC. This sequence encodes CASSVQGAEQFF. The V gene is TRBV4-1, the J gene TRBJ2-1; TRBD1 matches at 9 bases. The CDR3 contains 12 residues. Per germline, CDR1 MGHRA and CDR2 YSYEKL. Trimming took 5 bases from V and 9 from J; bases not matched to a gene: 2.

The DNA for the CDR3 is TGTGCCAGCTCACCGATGACTGAGACCCAGTACTTC. This encodes CASSPMTETQYF. The rearrangement links TRBV18 to TRBJ2-5; D gene unclear. Germline V lookup: CDR1 KGHSH, CDR2 LQKENI. Between the trimmed V and J ends, which lost 3 bases and 5 bases, there was a span of 7 bases. The CDR3 length is 12 residues.

V is TRBV2 and J is TRBJ1-5; D is undetermined. Germline V gene data show CDR1 as SNHLY and CDR2 as FYNNEI. The CDR3 spans 14 residues. Trimming shortened V by 6 bases and J by 2 bases, and 11 bases separated the two germline ends. The CDR3 sequence is CASRRAEGNQPQHF. In DNA, the CDR3 is TGTGCCAGCAGGAGGGCGGAGGGCAATCAGCCCCAGCATTTT.

The CDR3 sequence: CASSDRGRRNQPQHF. CDR3 coding DNA: TGTGCCAGCAGTGACAGGGGGCGACGCAATCAGCCCCAGCATTTT. The rearrangement uses TRBV2 and TRBJ1-5, with TRBD1 matching over 8 bases. Germline assignment: CDR1 SNHLY and CDR2 FYNNEI. This CDR3 has 15 amino acids. The ends lost 3 bases at V and 2 bases at J; junction bases unmatched: 3.

In its sample, this clone was seen once. The chain has TRBV2 and TRBJ2-7, with D possibly being TRBD2 (6 bases). Trimming left V 6 bases short and J 0 bases short, with 24 bases between. From germline, CDR1 is SNHLY and CDR2 FYNNEI. The CDR3 consists of 18 residues. CDR3 amino acids: CASSDLDGSSGNSYEQYF. CDR3 bases: TGTGCCAGCAGCGACTTAGATGGTAGTAGCGGTAACTCCTACGAGCAGTACTTC.

This clone is labeled as medium-sized. The rearrangement links TRBV2 to TRBJ2-2; 7 bases align to TRBD2. The length of the CDR3 is 13 residues. The ends lost 8 bases at V and 4 bases at J; junction bases unmatched: 4. Germline values: CDR1 SNHLY, CDR2 FYNNEI. The CDR3 sequence: CASAGTTTGELFF. CDR3 coding DNA: TGTGCCAGCGCCGGGACTACCACCGGGGAGCTGTTTTTT.

The chain uses TRBV6-1 and TRBJ2-7; 7 positions agree with TRBD1. The CDR3 spans 16 residues. Germline CDR1 is MNHNS and CDR2 is SASEGT. With 1 base clipped from V and 0 bases from J, the junction kept 6 bases outside the gene matches. The CDR3 sequence is CASSEGARDSSYEQYF. The CDR3 DNA sequence: TGTGCCAGCAGTGAAGGTGCTAGGGACAGCTCCTACGAGCAGTACTTC.

The rearrangement joins TRBV3-1 (or the pseudogene TRBV3-2) to TRBJ2-2; D is unresolved. Germline V gene data show CDR1 as LGHDT and CDR2 as YNNKEL (reference sequence). V was pared by 2 bases and J by 7 bases, with 5 bases between. The CDR3 sequence is 12 residues long. CDR3 in DNA: TGTGCCAGCAGCCAATCTATCGGGGAGCTGTTTTTT. The encoded protein is CASSQSIGELFF.

This clone was counted a few times. This chain connects TRBV5-8 to TRBJ1-5; no definite D call. This CDR3 is built from 12 residues. Germline CDR1 SGHTS, CDR2 YDEGEE. Between the trimmed V and J ends, which lost 5 bases and 3 bases, there was a span of 6 bases. CDR3 sequence (DNA): TGTGCCAGCAGACAACCCAATCAGCCCCAGCATTTT. This encodes CASRQPNQPQHF.

This clone was seen once. The chain joins TRBV20-1 to TRBJ2-3; D is perhaps TRBD2 (5 bases). CDR1 and CDR2 (germline): DFQATT, SNEGSKA (reference sequence). The CDR3 totals 14 residues. V was clipped by 3 bases and J by 1 base, with 11 bases between them. The CDR3 DNA sequence: TGCAGTGCTAGTGCCGGGGAAGGCACAGATACGCAGTATTTT. This encodes CSASAGEGTDTQYF.

The rearrangement joins TRBV19 to TRBJ1-1; TRBD1 is a possible D gene (6 bases). Germline lookup yields CDR1 LNHDA and CDR2 SQIVND (reference sequence). The V end lost 3 bases, the J end lost 5 bases, and 16 bases lay between the germline ends. The CDR3 extends over 15 amino acids. The CDR3 DNA reads as TGTGCCAGTAGTATGTCAAGGGGGATATGGACTGAAGCTTTCTTT. It specifies CASSMSRGIWTEAFF.

This sequence joins TRBV6-6 and TRBJ1-4; D remains unclear. This CDR3 is built from 13 residues. The germline CDR1 and CDR2 sequences are MNHNY and SVGAGI (reference sequence). V gave up 0 bases and J gave up 5 bases, with 4 bases separating them. The CDR3 loop is CASSYSRNEKLFF. CDR3 sequence (DNA): TGTGCCAGCAGTTACTCCCGGAATGAAAAACTGTTTTTT.

The chain combines TRBV5-1 with TRBJ2-5, with D possibly TRBD2 on 6 matching bases. Germline lookup yields CDR1 SGHRS and CDR2 YFSETQ. The CDR3 is 15 residues long. The V gene lost 7 bases and the J gene lost 1 base, with 17 bases spanning the gap. The CDR3 is CASVSLGGGQETQYF. CDR3 DNA: TGCGCCAGCGTCTCGCTTGGGGGAGGCCAAGAGACCCAGTACTTC.

J is TRBJ2-7 and V is TRBV6-2 or TRBV6-3; 9 bases match TRBD1. The CDR3 is 15 residues long. V lost 0 bases to trimming and J lost 7 bases; unmatched junction nucleotides: 7. CDR1 is MNHEY and CDR2 is SVGEGT in the germline V gene. Here the CDR3 DNA reads TGTGCCAGCAGTTACTCGGGGACAGGGCCGGGGGAGCAGTACTTC. Translating it yields CASSYSGTGPGEQYF.

CDR3 nucleotides: TGTGCCAGCAGTTTAGGACAGTCTGGGACCGGGGAGCTGTTTTTT. Its translation is CASSLGQSGTGELFF. The V gene is TRBV27, the J gene TRBJ2-2; perhaps TRBD1 as D (6 bases). Trimming took 2 bases from V and 5 from J, leaving 12 bases between them. This CDR3 has 15 residues. Germline CDR1 reads MNHEY; CDR2 reads SMNVEV (reference sequence).

The chain joins TRBV5-1 to TRBJ1-2; TRBD1 might be the D (6 bases). The CDR3 covers 16 residues. Germline V gene lookup returns CDR1 SGHRS and CDR2 YFSETQ. V was cut by 3 bases and J by 0 bases, with 15 bases left in between. The CDR3 is CASSSRGGGANYGYTF. Written as DNA, the CDR3 is TGCGCCAGCAGCTCGAGAGGTGGGGGCGCTAACTATGGCTACACCTTC.

The chain recombines TRBV5-4 with TRBJ2-2, with D possibly being TRBD1 (6 bases). The CDR3 covers 15 residues. CDR1 SGHNT and CDR2 YYREEE come from the germline V gene (reference sequence). Trimming stripped 4 bases from V and 0 bases from J, with 10 bases between. For the CDR3, the DNA is TGTGCCAGCAGCCCGGACAGATCGAACACCGGGGAGCTGTTTTTT. The encoded protein is CASSPDRSNTGELFF.

The chain recombines TRBV6-5 with TRBJ1-5, with a possible D match to TRBD1 (5 bases). The ends were cut back, 10 bases at V and 4 bases at J, with 14 bases in the middle. This CDR3 region has 13 residues. Looked up from germline, CDR1 is MNHEY and CDR2 is SVGAGI. CDR3 residues: CATGRGFNQPQHF. In DNA form, the CDR3 reads TGTGCCACCGGCCGGGGGTTTAATCAGCCCCAGCATTTT.

This chain links TRBV5-1 with TRBJ2-2; TRBD2 agrees at 13 bases. This CDR3 contains 16 residues. J gave up 7 bases and V 5 bases, and 8 bases lay outside the gene matches. Germline loops: CDR1 SGHRS, CDR2 YFSETQ. The CDR3 coding sequence is TGCGCCAGCAGTCAACTAGCGGGAGGGCCTGGCGGGGAGCTGTTTTTT. It specifies CASSQLAGGPGGELFF.

This clone was seen a single time. V gene TRBV2 combines with J gene TRBJ2-6, with TRBD2 matching over 14 bases. Per germline, CDR1 SNHLY and CDR2 FYNNEI. The CDR3 is made up of 20 amino acids. V shed 5 bases, J shed 2 bases, and the junction held 11 bases outside the gene matches. The DNA for the CDR3 is TGTGCCAGCAGTATACGGGGACTAGCGGGAGTGACTGCTGGGGCCAACGTCCTGACTTTC. It yields the protein CASSIRGLAGVTAGANVLTF.

The CDR3 here is CASSARDSLSNTEAFF. CDR3 DNA: TGCGCCAGCAGCGCCCGGGACAGCCTTTCGAACACTGAAGCTTTCTTT. The J gene is TRBJ1-1, the V gene TRBV5-1; 7 bases match TRBD1. The J segment lost 1 base and the V segment lost 4 bases, leaving 10 bases of the junction unmatched. Germline loops: CDR1 SGHRS, CDR2 YFSETQ. The CDR3 has 16 residues.

This clone showed up just once. The rearrangement links TRBV3-1 (or the pseudogene TRBV3-2) to TRBJ1-5; D gene unclear. The CDR3 runs to 11 residues. Germline V gives CDR1 LGHDT, CDR2 YNNKEL (reference sequence). The V gene lost 0 bases and the J gene lost 9 bases, with 3 bases spanning the gap. The DNA for the CDR3 is TGTGCCAGCAGCCAAGACGGGCCCCAGCATTTT. It encodes CASSQDGPQHF.

The genes are TRBV6-6 and TRBJ2-3; the match to TRBD2 covers 8 bases. This CDR3 has 14 amino acids. Germline values: CDR1 MNHNY, CDR2 SVGAGI (reference sequence). With 6 bases clipped from V and 5 bases from J, the junction kept 7 bases outside the gene matches. DNA of the CDR3: TGTGCCAGCAGCTCTCGGACTAGCCTAGATACGCAGTATTTT. It specifies CASSSRTSLDTQYF.

CDR3: CASSIGSSPLHF. The CDR3 coding sequence is TGTGCCAGTAGTATAGGGAGCTCACCCCTCCACTTT. The genes are TRBV19 and TRBJ1-6, with D uncertain. In germline, CDR1 is LNHDA, CDR2 SQIVND (reference sequence). The CDR3 sequence is 12 residues long. V dropped 1 base and J dropped 10 bases, with 5 bases sitting between them.

The genes are TRBV29-1 and TRBJ2-7; D gene ambiguous. V was trimmed by 5 bases and J by 4 bases, leaving 12 bases between them. Germline-derived CDR1 and CDR2 are SQVTM and ANQGSEA. The CDR3 is 12 residues long. The CDR3 DNA sequence: TGCAGCGTTACTTTTGTCTCATACGAGCAGTACTTC. Protein sequence: CSVTFVSYEQYF.

The rearrangement links TRBV7-9 to TRBJ1-6; the D is unclear. Germline V gives CDR1 SEHNR, CDR2 FQNEAQ (reference sequence). The CDR3 is 14 residues long. Deletions cut 5 bases from V and 14 bases from J, with 19 bases between. CDR3: CASSPVSSLFTLHF. DNA of the CDR3: TGTGCCAGCAGCCCTGTGAGCTCTTTGTTCACCCTCCACTTT.

The J gene is TRBJ2-7, the V gene TRBV6-5, with 12 positions matching TRBD1. The junction had 4 bases not matched to a gene; V was cut back by 2 bases and J by 5 bases. The CDR3 covers 15 residues. Germline V gene sequence: CDR1 MNHEY, CDR2 SVGAGI. The CDR3 DNA reads as TGTGCCAGCAGTTACACCGGGACAGGGGGCAACGAGCAGTACTTC. Protein sequence: CASSYTGTGGNEQYF.

The rearrangement uses TRBV30 and TRBJ1-1; 11 nucleotides align to TRBD1. The junction had 1 base not matched to a gene; V was cut back by 3 bases and J by 4 bases. Germline CDR1 GTSNPN, CDR2 SVGIG (reference sequence). The CDR3 spans 13 residues. CDR3 nucleotides: TGTGCCTGGAGAGGACAGGGGGCCACTGAAGCTTTCTTT. It translates to CAWRGQGATEAFF.

The chain carries TRBV27 and TRBJ2-7; TRBD1 agrees at 8 bases. The CDR3 has 15 residues. Per the germline V gene, CDR1 is MNHEY and CDR2 is SMNVEV (reference sequence). The junction had 12 bases not matched to a gene; V was cut back by 8 bases and J by 3 bases. The CDR3 region has the DNA TGTGCCAGCGGATTTCGGTCAGGGGGCTACTACGAGCAGTACTTC. Its translation: CASGFRSGGYYEQYF.